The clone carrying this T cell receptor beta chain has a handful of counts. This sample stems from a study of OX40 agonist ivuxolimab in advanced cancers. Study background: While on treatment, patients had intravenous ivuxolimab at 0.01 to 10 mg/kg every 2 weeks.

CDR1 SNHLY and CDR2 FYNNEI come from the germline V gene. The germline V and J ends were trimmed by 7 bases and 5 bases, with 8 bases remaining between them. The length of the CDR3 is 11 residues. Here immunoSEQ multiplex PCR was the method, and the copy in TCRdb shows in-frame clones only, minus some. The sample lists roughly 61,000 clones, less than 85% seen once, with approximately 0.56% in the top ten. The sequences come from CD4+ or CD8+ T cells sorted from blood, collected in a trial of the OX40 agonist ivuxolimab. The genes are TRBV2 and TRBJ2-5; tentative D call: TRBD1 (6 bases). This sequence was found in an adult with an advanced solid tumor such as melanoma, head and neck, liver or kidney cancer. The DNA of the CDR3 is TGTGCCAGCAAGAGGGGGGAGACCCAGTACTTC. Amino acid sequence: CASKRGETQYF.